A selection of T cell receptor beta chains follows, all from one sample in a study of T cell responses to AZD1222 COVID-19 vaccine. Here immunoSEQ multiplex PCR was the method, and the copy in TCRdb shows in-frame clones only, minus some. The sample includes around 150,000 clones, about 80% of them seen just once. This sample comprised peripheral blood, obtained on day 0 of AZD1222 vaccination. The receptors shown here come from an adult in good health. Both conserved end residues are part of each CDR3. Fields, in order: D gene, V gene, clone size, J gene, CDR3 DNA, CDR3 protein. A D gene is named only where the DNA matches it firmly. The listing skips clone size in some rows; elsewhere it reads once, few, many or a size class.

D: .; V: TRBV9; size: .; J: TRBJ1-1; DNA: TGTGCCAGCAGCTTCATTGGGGAAGGGTTCACTAAACCAAACACTGAAGCTTTCTTT; CDR3: CASSFIGEGFTKPNTEAFF
D: .; V: TRBV28; size: .; J: TRBJ1-1; DNA: TGTGCCAGCAGTTTATTGACGAACACTGAAGCTTTCTTT; CDR3: CASSLLTNTEAFF
D: .; V: TRBV13; size: .; J: TRBJ1-2; DNA: TGTGCCAGCAGCCCCCGGACCGGCGTAATCCCTTATGGCTACACCTTC; CDR3: CASSPRTGVIPYGYTF
D: .; V: TRBV5-1; size: .; J: TRBJ1-1; DNA: TGCGCCAGCAGCTTGGCCGTCGCAGGCACTGAAGCTTTCTTT; CDR3: CASSLAVAGTEAFF
D: .; V: TRBV5-1; size: .; J: TRBJ1-5; DNA: TGCGCCAGCAGCTTGGGAAGCAATCAGCCCCAGCATTTT; CDR3: CASSLGSNQPQHF
D: .; V: TRBV28; size: once; J: TRBJ1-1; DNA: TGTGCCAGCAGTTTACTCGGGGTCACTGAAGCTTTCTTT; CDR3: CASSLLGVTEAFF
D: .; V: TRBV12-3/TRBV12-4; size: .; J: TRBJ2-7; DNA: TGTGCCAGCGGATACCAGGGGTCCTACGAGCAGTACTTC; CDR3: CASGYQGSYEQYF
D: .; V: TRBV5-1; size: .; J: TRBJ1-5; DNA: TGCGCCAGCAGCTTGGAGGGTGGCAATCAGCCCCAGCATTTT; CDR3: CASSLEGGNQPQHF
D: .; V: TRBV6-1; size: .; J: TRBJ1-1; DNA: TGTGCCAGCAGGACGAGGGTCACTGAAGCTTTCTTT; CDR3: CASRTRVTEAFF
D: .; V: TRBV14; size: .; J: TRBJ2-5; DNA: TGTGCCAGCAGCCAAGATCTAGGTTCCCAAGAGACCCAGTACTTC; CDR3: CASSQDLGSQETQYF
D: TRBD1; V: TRBV5-1; size: .; J: TRBJ2-7; DNA: TGCGCCAGCGGGGACAGGCTCACCTACGAGCAGTACTTC; CDR3: CASGDRLTYEQYF
D: TRBD1; V: TRBV7-2; size: .; J: TRBJ1-2; DNA: TGTGCCAGCAGCTTAGGACAGGGGGCTGGCTATGGCTACACCTTC; CDR3: CASSLGQGAGYGYTF
D: .; V: TRBV6-4; size: .; J: TRBJ1-4; DNA: TGTGCCAGCCAACCCCCAGGCCAGAAAGAAAAACTGTTTTTT; CDR3: CASQPPGQKEKLFF
D: TRBD1; V: TRBV28; size: .; J: TRBJ1-6; DNA: TGTGCCAGCCGGGGGGACAGCTCCTATAATTCACCCCTCCACTTT; CDR3: CASRGDSSYNSPLHF
D: .; V: TRBV7-3; size: .; J: TRBJ1-1; DNA: TGTGCCAGCAGCTTCCGCAGGGGCGACACTGAAGCTTTCTTT; CDR3: CASSFRRGDTEAFF
D: .; V: TRBV28; size: .; J: TRBJ1-3; DNA: TGTGCCAGCAGTTTGGGGACGTACACTGGAAACACCATATATTTT; CDR3: CASSLGTYTGNTIYF
D: .; V: TRBV5-6; size: .; J: TRBJ1-1; DNA: TGTGCCAGCAGTTCTCCGGGACGGCTGGTTGGCACTGAAGCTTTCTTT; CDR3: CASSSPGRLVGTEAFF
D: .; V: TRBV2; size: .; J: TRBJ1-6; DNA: TGTGCCAGCAGTGAATTTGATACGGCACCCGAACTCAATTCACCCCTCCACTTT; CDR3: CASSEFDTAPELNSPLHF
D: TRBD1; V: TRBV2; size: .; J: TRBJ2-6; DNA: TGTGCCAGCAGGCCCGGACAGGGGGCGAGCTCTGGGGCCAACGTCCTGACTTTC; CDR3: CASRPGQGASSGANVLTF
D: .; V: TRBV28; size: .; J: TRBJ1-5; DNA: TGTGCCAGCAGCCCTGGTGGGAGAGGCAATCAGCCCCAGCATTTT; CDR3: CASSPGGRGNQPQHF
D: .; V: TRBV7-2; size: .; J: TRBJ1-2; DNA: TGTGCCAGCAGCCAATCTCCCCAAAGCTACACCTTC; CDR3: CASSQSPQSYTF
D: .; V: TRBV13; size: .; J: TRBJ2-6; DNA: TGTGCCAGCAGCCAAGGACTCAAAAGCTCTGGGGCCAACGTCCTGACTTTC; CDR3: CASSQGLKSSGANVLTF
D: .; V: TRBV2; size: few; J: TRBJ1-4; DNA: TGTGCCAGCCAAAGCGTGATTAATGAAAAACTGTTTTTT; CDR3: CASQSVINEKLFF
D: TRBD1; V: TRBV19; size: .; J: TRBJ2-4; DNA: TGTGCCAGCCACCCTGGCAGGGGGCGGAACATTCAGTACTTC; CDR3: CASHPGRGRNIQYF
D: .; V: TRBV10-3; size: .; J: TRBJ2-5; DNA: TGTGCCATCAGTGATATGGACTCGGGGGCGACCCAGTACTTC; CDR3: CAISDMDSGATQYF
D: .; V: TRBV6-5; size: .; J: TRBJ1-1; DNA: TGTGCCAGCAGTTACCAGATGAACACTGAAGCTTTCTTT; CDR3: CASSYQMNTEAFF
D: TRBD1; V: TRBV27; size: .; J: TRBJ2-7; DNA: TGTGCCAGCAGTTCACAGGGGTCCCTCTTATACGAGCAGTACTTC; CDR3: CASSSQGSLLYEQYF
D: TRBD2; V: TRBV19; size: .; J: TRBJ2-3; DNA: TGTGCCAGTAGTAGGACTAGCGGGGGGCGTAGCACAGATACGCAGTATTTT; CDR3: CASSRTSGGRSTDTQYF
D: TRBD2; V: TRBV29-1; size: .; J: TRBJ2-7; DNA: TGCAGCGTTGAAACCCCTAGCGGGGGGGCCCCCGGCGAGCAGTACTTC; CDR3: CSVETPSGGAPGEQYF
D: .; V: TRBV9; size: .; J: TRBJ2-7; DNA: TGTGCCAGCAGCGTAGGAGGTAACTCCTACGAGCAGTACTTC; CDR3: CASSVGGNSYEQYF
D: .; V: TRBV30; size: .; J: TRBJ1-3; DNA: TGTGCCTGGTCTGTGCAGGGCTCTGGAAACACCATATATTTT; CDR3: CAWSVQGSGNTIYF
D: .; V: TRBV9; size: few; J: TRBJ1-2; DNA: TGTGCCAGCAGCGCAGCAATTGACCTCAACTATGGCTACACCTTC; CDR3: CASSAAIDLNYGYTF
D: TRBD2; V: TRBV5-1; size: .; J: TRBJ2-1; DNA: TGCGCCAGCAGCTTGGAGTTAGCGGGGGGCAATGAGCAGTTCTTC; CDR3: CASSLELAGGNEQFF
D: TRBD1; V: TRBV6-2/TRBV6-3; size: few; J: TRBJ1-3; DNA: TGTGCCAGCAGTTTTGGACAGGGGACAAACACCATATATTTT; CDR3: CASSFGQGTNTIYF
D: TRBD2; V: TRBV28; size: .; J: TRBJ2-5; DNA: TGTGCCAGCAGTTTATTAGCGGGGGGGCGAGAGACCCAGTACTTC; CDR3: CASSLLAGGRETQYF
D: TRBD1; V: TRBV29-1; size: .; J: TRBJ1-2; DNA: TGCAGCGTTGTGGGGACAGGGTCTGGCTACACCTTC; CDR3: CSVVGTGSGYTF
D: .; V: TRBV5-1; size: .; J: TRBJ2-2; DNA: TGCGCCAGCAGCTTGAACTTACAGCTTGCGAACACCGGGGAGCTGTTTTTT; CDR3: CASSLNLQLANTGELFF
D: .; V: TRBV9; size: .; J: TRBJ2-2; DNA: TGTGCCAGCAGCGTGGGGCAGGGACAAAACACCGGGGAGCTGTTTTTT; CDR3: CASSVGQGQNTGELFF
D: .; V: TRBV7-8; size: .; J: TRBJ1-2; DNA: TGTGCCAGCAGCTTAGGGGGGAACTATGGCTACACCTTC; CDR3: CASSLGGNYGYTF
D: TRBD1; V: TRBV11-1; size: .; J: TRBJ1-1; DNA: TGTGCCAGCAGCCACACGGACAGGGACTACACTGAAGCTTTCTTT; CDR3: CASSHTDRDYTEAFF
D: .; V: TRBV28; size: .; J: TRBJ1-2; DNA: TGTGCCAGCAGCCCTCGCTATGGCTACACCTTC; CDR3: CASSPRYGYTF
D: .; V: TRBV15; size: .; J: TRBJ2-7; DNA: TGTGCCACCAGCAGAGCCACCTACGAGCAGTACTTC; CDR3: CATSRATYEQYF
D: .; V: TRBV5-1; size: .; J: TRBJ2-5; DNA: TGCGCCAGCAGCTTGGGCGGCCCCGGGGGAGAGACCCAGTACTTC; CDR3: CASSLGGPGGETQYF
D: TRBD1; V: TRBV28; size: .; J: TRBJ1-5; DNA: TGTGCCAGCAGTTCTCCGGGACAGAATCAGCCCCAGCATTTT; CDR3: CASSSPGQNQPQHF
D: TRBD1; V: TRBV19; size: .; J: TRBJ1-2; DNA: TGTGCCAGTAGTATAGCTATTGACAGGGGGAATGGCTACACCTTC; CDR3: CASSIAIDRGNGYTF
D: TRBD1; V: TRBV19; size: few; J: TRBJ1-2; DNA: TGTGCCAGTAGTCTATCCGACAGGGACTATGGCTACACCTTC; CDR3: CASSLSDRDYGYTF
D: .; V: TRBV19; size: .; J: TRBJ2-7; DNA: TGTGCCAGTAGTATACCAGGACGGCAGTACTTC; CDR3: CASSIPGRQYF
D: .; V: TRBV19; size: .; J: TRBJ2-4; DNA: TGTGCCAGTAAGGCGCAGGCCCACGACATTCAGTACTTC; CDR3: CASKAQAHDIQYF
D: .; V: TRBV25-1; size: .; J: TRBJ1-2; DNA: TGTGCCAGCAGTGAATATTTGGACGAGGGTGGCTACACCTTC; CDR3: CASSEYLDEGGYTF